These T cell receptor beta chains were read from a single sample in a study of blood T cell repertoires in COVID-19. Clones were sequenced by immunoSEQ multiplex PCR, and TCRdb holds only the in-frame ones, with some missing. In the table there are about 140,000 clones, about 80% of which are singletons. The sequenced sample was peripheral blood. These TCRs come from a man aged 65 to 85 who had recovered from COVID-19. Each CDR3 is given with its conserved first and last residue. D genes are given only for firm matches. Size is stated for part of the rows, as once, few or many counts, or as a class when the clone is expanded.

J gene,CDR3 length,clone size,D gene,V gene,CDR3 protein,CDR3 DNA
TRBJ2-2,15,-,TRBD2,TRBV15,CATSRATSGTGELFF,TGTGCCACCAGCAGAGCGACTAGCGGGACCGGGGAGCTGTTTTTT
TRBJ2-1,15,-,TRBD2,TRBV10-2,CASSDGSGGEDEQFF,TGCGCCAGCAGTGATGGTAGCGGGGGAGAGGATGAGCAGTTCTTC
TRBJ2-3,14,-,-,TRBV7-3,CASSFSLPTDTQYF,TGTGCCAGCAGCTTCTCACTCCCCACAGATACGCAGTATTTT
TRBJ2-6,16,once,-,TRBV4-1,CASSRTLASGANVLTF,TGCGCCAGCAGCCGGACTTTGGCCTCCGGGGCCAACGTCCTGACTTTC
TRBJ2-7,13,-,-,TRBV19,CASSIAISYEQYF,TGTGCCAGTAGTATAGCTATCTCCTACGAGCAGTACTTC
TRBJ2-1,15,-,-,TRBV27,CASSSGTELYNEQFF,TGTGCCAGCAGTTCCGGGACTGAGCTGTACAATGAGCAGTTCTTC
TRBJ1-6,15,-,-,TRBV7-9,CASSLTDSYNSPLHF,TGTGCCAGCAGCTTGACGGACAGCTATAATTCACCCCTCCACTTT
TRBJ2-7,13,-,TRBD1,TRBV2,CASGKRQGDKQYF,TGTGCCAGCGGTAAACGACAGGGCGACAAGCAGTACTTC
TRBJ2-1,18,few,TRBD2,TRBV7-9,CASSLPPRLAGLYNEQFF,TGTGCCAGCAGCCTCCCCCCTCGACTAGCGGGGCTCTACAATGAGCAGTTCTTC
TRBJ1-6,14,once,-,TRBV13,CASSSGLANSPLHF,TGTGCCAGCAGCTCCGGACTGGCAAATTCACCCCTCCACTTT
TRBJ2-1,15,-,TRBD2,TRBV4-1,CASSHFGTTYNEQFF,TGCGCCAGCAGCCACTTCGGGACTACCTACAATGAGCAGTTCTTC
TRBJ2-7,14,-,-,TRBV5-1,CASSFGGFIYEQYF,TGCGCCAGCAGCTTTGGGGGGTTCATCTACGAGCAGTACTTC
TRBJ2-7,13,few,-,TRBV19,CASSMDRQYAQYF,TGTGCCAGTAGTATGGACAGACAATACGCGCAGTACTTC
TRBJ1-4,13,few,TRBD1,TRBV2,CASGDSVNEKLFF,TGTGCCAGCGGGGACAGTGTTAATGAAAAACTGTTTTTT
TRBJ2-2,16,-,TRBD1,TRBV30,CAWSDGGRGSTGELFF,TGTGCCTGGAGTGATGGGGGCAGGGGGTCGACCGGGGAGCTGTTTTTT
TRBJ2-5,15,-,-,TRBV7-8,CASSLAAGQRETQYF,TGTGCCAGCAGCTTAGCGGCCGGACAGCGGGAGACCCAGTACTTC
TRBJ1-1,13,few,-,TRBV7-3,CASSLAPNTEAFF,TGTGCCAGCAGCTTGGCACCGAACACTGAAGCTTTCTTT
TRBJ1-2,14,-,-,TRBV5-1,CASSLVPGGDGYTF,TGCGCCAGCAGCTTGGTACCGGGGGGAGATGGCTACACCTTC